Reported below is one T cell receptor (beta chain). Germline V gives CDR1 SGDLS, CDR2 YYNGEE. The CDR3 length is 15 residues. V shed 2 bases, J shed 2 bases, and the junction held 5 bases outside the gene matches. A second PCR of 7 to 11 cycles used a sample-barcoded 5' primer and a J-beta primer mix. Through a template-switch adaptor with 12 random nucleotides, each cDNA molecule received a tag. Each CDR3 protein gets one entry after TCRdb re-called the 5' RACE reads with MiXCR. The repertoire holds over 600,000 distinct CDR3 sequences, with 40% to 45% as singletons. This record comes from a study of blood T cells in healthy people across ages.

This clonotype originated in a man older than 75 in good health. Sample: blood. The V gene is TRBV9, the J gene TRBJ2-3; 7 bases agree with TRBD2. In nucleotides, the CDR3 is TGTGCCAGCAGCGTGGGACTAATTGCCACAGATACGCAGTATTTT. Encoded protein: CASSVGLIATDTQYF.